These T cell receptor beta chains were read from a single sample in a study of response to subunit inactivated influenza vaccine. TCRdb redid the calling of the RT-PCR reads with MiXCR, one entry per CDR3 protein. The repertoire holds under 800,000 distinct CDR3 sequences, with 14% as singletons. The sequencing here drew on PBMCs from blood, taken 14 days before vaccination. The receptors stem from a man in his fifties who received an inactivated influenza vaccine. The CDR3 runs from the conserved cysteine through the conserved F or W. The order of the fields is V gene, clone size, D gene, J gene, CDR3 protein, CDR3 DNA. The D gene is left open where the match is weak. Size is omitted from some rows. Given values are once, few, many or a class for expanded clones.

TRBV30	many	NA	TRBJ2-7	CAWSVSGSSYEQYF	TGTGCCTGGAGTGTATCAGGGAGCTCCTACGAGCAGTACTTC
TRBV9	few	TRBD2	TRBJ2-1	CASTPTSGVVGYNEQFF	TGTGCCAGCACCCCAACTAGCGGGGTGGTCGGCTACAATGAGCAGTTCTTC
TRBV3-1	NA	TRBD1	TRBJ2-3	CASSPLPGQGKDTQYF	TGTGCCAGCAGCCCACTTCCGGGACAGGGAAAAGATACGCAGTATTTT
TRBV29-1	NA	NA	TRBJ2-3	CSVVRGTGLFSDTQYF	TGCAGCGTTGTGAGGGGAACCGGGCTGTTCTCAGATACGCAGTATTTT
TRBV12-3/TRBV12-4	NA	NA	TRBJ2-1	CASSLGQKRFF	TGTGCCAGCAGTCTCGGACAGAAACGGTTCTTC
TRBV6-1	few	TRBD2	TRBJ2-1	CASRDPRGGGPGEQFF	TGTGCCAGCAGAGACCCGCGGGGCGGGGGTCCAGGTGAGCAGTTCTTC
TRBV20-1	few	NA	TRBJ1-2	CSARGDPKNYGYTF	TGCAGTGCTAGAGGGGACCCAAAGAACTATGGCTACACCTTC
TRBV5-1	NA	TRBD1	TRBJ1-1	CASSLGTGISTEAFF	TGCGCCAGCAGCTTGGGGACAGGGATCAGCACTGAAGCTTTCTTT
TRBV20-1	NA	NA	TRBJ2-4	CSARPRVLAKNIQYF	TGCAGTGCTAGACCCAGGGTCCTAGCCAAAAACATTCAGTACTTC
TRBV20-1	NA	TRBD2	TRBJ2-3	CSAKTSGTDTQYF	TGCAGTGCTAAGACTAGCGGCACAGATACGCAGTATTTT
TRBV27	few	NA	TRBJ1-6	CASSLWPINNSPLHF	TGTGCCAGCAGTTTATGGCCTATTAATAATTCACCCCTCCACTTT
TRBV28	NA	NA	TRBJ1-5	CASSRGQVGNQPQHF	TGTGCCAGCTCCCGTGGGCAGGTAGGGAATCAGCCCCAGCATTTT
TRBV4-3	few	NA	TRBJ2-1	CASSPSGAISNEQFF	TGCGCCAGCAGCCCTTCTGGCGCAATCTCGAATGAGCAGTTCTTC
TRBV24-1	NA	NA	TRBJ2-1	CATSDQRVPGREDEQFF	TGTGCCACCAGTGATCAGAGGGTCCCAGGGAGAGAGGATGAGCAGTTCTTC
TRBV6-5	few	NA	TRBJ1-5	CASSYSAQTVSNQPQHF	TGTGCCAGCAGTTACTCGGCCCAGACGGTTAGCAATCAGCCCCAGCATTTT
TRBV7-6	few	TRBD2	TRBJ2-3	CASSFTSGEDTQYF	TGTGCCAGCAGCTTCACTAGCGGGGAGGATACGCAGTATTTT
TRBV12-3/TRBV12-4	few	NA	TRBJ1-5	CASSFGRAQPQHF	TGTGCCAGCAGTTTTGGTAGGGCCCAGCCCCAGCATTTT
TRBV11-2	NA	TRBD2	TRBJ2-1	CASSKRGTSGGSYNEQFF	TGTGCCAGCAGCAAGCGTGGGACTAGCGGGGGCTCCTACAATGAGCAGTTCTTC
TRBV5-1	NA	NA	TRBJ2-3	CASSLGQILTDTQYF	TGCGCCAGCAGCTTGGGTCAGATACTCACAGATACGCAGTATTTT
TRBV12-3/TRBV12-4	NA	NA	TRBJ1-5	CASNFRDGSNQPQHF	TGTGCCAGCAATTTCCGGGACGGTAGCAATCAGCCCCAGCATTTT
TRBV6-6	NA	NA	TRBJ2-5	CASSYSNGGVETQYF	TGTGCCAGCAGTTACTCGAACGGGGGCGTCGAGACCCAGTACTTC
TRBV28	many	NA	TRBJ1-5	CASSQRGSNQPQHF	TGTGCCAGCAGCCAAAGGGGTAGCAATCAGCCCCAGCATTTT
TRBV7-2	NA	TRBD1	TRBJ2-3	CASSPQGQGTDTQYF	TGTGCCAGCAGCCCCCAGGGACAGGGAACAGATACGCAGTATTTT
TRBV7-8	few	NA	TRBJ2-3	CASSLPLFRGAPGGDTQYF	TGTGCCAGCAGCTTACCCTTATTTCGGGGAGCTCCGGGCGGAGATACGCAGTATTTT
TRBV5-1	many	NA	TRBJ2-1	CASSLAAGYEQFF	TGCGCCAGCAGCTTGGCTGCGGGTTATGAGCAGTTCTTC
TRBV12-3/TRBV12-4	many	TRBD2	TRBJ2-1	CASRRLAGGSLDEQFF	TGTGCCAGCAGGCGACTAGCGGGGGGGAGTCTAGATGAGCAGTTCTTC
TRBV7-2	NA	NA	TRBJ2-5	CASSFTGMRETQYF	TGTGCCAGCAGCTTTACCGGCATGAGAGAGACCCAGTACTTC
TRBV28	many	TRBD1	TRBJ2-4	CASSLLRTGRAKNIQYF	TGTGCCAGCAGTTTATTAAGGACAGGGAGGGCCAAAAACATTCAGTACTTC
TRBV5-1	few	TRBD1	TRBJ2-1	CASSLATGGCCPFF	TGCGCCAGCAGCTTGGCAACAGGGGGGTGTTGCCCGTTCTTC
TRBV28	few	TRBD2	TRBJ2-1	CASSFGTSGFAEQFF	TGTGCCAGCAGTTTTGGGACTAGCGGTTTCGCTGAGCAGTTCTTC
TRBV29-1	NA	NA	TRBJ1-3	CSHRDLAGNTIYF	TGCAGCCATAGGGACCTGGCTGGAAACACCATATATTTT
TRBV7-2	many	NA	TRBJ2-1	CASSRGPYNEQFF	TGTGCCAGCAGCAGGGGCCCTTACAATGAGCAGTTCTTC
TRBV15	NA	TRBD2	TRBJ2-2	CATSIGTSGLGGELFF	TGTGCCACCAGCATCGGGACTAGCGGGTTAGGCGGGGAGCTGTTTTTT
TRBV7-8	few	NA	TRBJ2-2	CASSYDRLVNTGELFF	TGTGCCAGCAGCTACGACCGACTGGTGAACACCGGGGAGCTGTTTTTT
TRBV6-1	few	TRBD2	TRBJ2-1	CASRPSGRASYNEQFF	TGTGCCAGCAGACCTAGCGGGAGGGCTTCCTACAATGAGCAGTTCTTC
TRBV7-9	NA	NA	TRBJ2-1	CASSPPVEPQRF	TGTGCCAGCAGTCCCCCGGTCGAGCCCCAGAGGTTC
TRBV7-2	NA	NA	TRBJ2-7	CASSATWTRPYEQYF	TGTGCCAGCAGCGCGACGTGGACTCGGCCCTACGAGCAGTACTTC
TRBV20-1	NA	NA	TRBJ2-7	CSASSGVGAYEQYF	TGCAGTGCTAGTTCCGGGGTTGGGGCCTACGAGCAGTACTTC
TRBV7-6	few	TRBD2	TRBJ2-5	CASSLAPTSGPQETQYF	TGTGCCAGCAGCTTAGCCCCGACTAGCGGCCCCCAAGAGACCCAGTACTTC
TRBV7-2	few	TRBD2	TRBJ2-7	CASSLVSGSSEQYF	TGTGCCAGCAGCTTAGTTAGCGGGAGTAGCGAGCAGTACTTC
TRBV12-3/TRBV12-4	NA	NA	TRBJ1-1	CASSSRWVNTEAFF	TGTGCCAGCAGTTCCCGATGGGTTAACACTGAAGCTTTCTTT
TRBV2	NA	NA	TRBJ2-2	CASSEAPGGNGELFF	TGTGCCAGCAGTGAAGCCCCGGGGGGCAACGGGGAGCTGTTTTTT
TRBV30	NA	TRBD2	TRBJ2-7	CAWNDGTTIYQQYF	TGTGCCTGGAATGACGGGACTACCATCTACCAGCAGTACTTC
TRBV28	NA	NA	TRBJ2-3	CASKAGTTSTDTQYF	TGTGCCAGCAAAGCCGGGACAACTAGCACAGATACGCAGTATTTT
TRBV11-1	many	TRBD2	TRBJ2-1	CASSLGTSGSYNEQFF	TGTGCCAGCAGCTTGGGGACTAGCGGGTCCTACAATGAGCAGTTCTTC
TRBV5-1	NA	TRBD1	TRBJ2-3	CASSWPGTGRDTQYF	TGCGCCAGCAGCTGGCCCGGGACAGGGAGGGATACGCAGTATTTT
TRBV12-3/TRBV12-4	NA	TRBD1	TRBJ2-7	CASSLYSLTGRYEQYF	TGTGCCAGCAGCCTTTATTCCCTGACAGGGCGCTACGAGCAGTACTTC
TRBV4-3	few	NA	TRBJ1-5	CASSQDLSGRQPQHF	TGCGCCAGCAGCCAAGACTTGTCAGGGCGTCAGCCCCAGCATTTT
TRBV20-1	NA	NA	TRBJ2-3	CSARESSGYTDTQYF	TGCAGTGCTAGAGAGAGTAGCGGATACACAGATACGCAGTATTTT
TRBV15	NA	NA	TRBJ2-7	CATSRDQRQNYEQYF	TGTGCCACCAGCAGAGATCAGCGGCAGAACTACGAGCAGTACTTC
TRBV4-1	NA	NA	TRBJ2-5	CASSQDPQETQYF	TGCGCCAGCAGCCAAGATCCCCAGGAGACCCAGTACTTC
TRBV20-1	NA	TRBD2	TRBJ2-1	CSAKGVAGDAGEQFF	TGCAGTGCTAAAGGAGTAGCGGGAGATGCGGGTGAGCAGTTCTTC
TRBV5-1	NA	NA	TRBJ2-1	CASSLAWHQNLYNEQFF	TGCGCCAGCAGCTTGGCCTGGCACCAGAACCTATACAATGAGCAGTTCTTC
TRBV4-3	many	NA	TRBJ1-6	CASSLRQNSPLHF	TGCGCCAGCAGCCTCCGACAGAATTCACCCCTCCACTTT
TRBV20-1	NA	NA	TRBJ2-7	CSARGTSGPSYYEQYF	TGCAGTGCTAGAGGGACCAGTGGGCCGAGTTACTACGAGCAGTACTTC
TRBV24-1	few	NA	TRBJ2-1	CATSDLSGDEQFF	TGTGCCACCAGTGATTTATCGGGTGATGAGCAGTTCTTC
TRBV7-2	few	NA	TRBJ2-1	CASSLAAGAGNEQFF	TGTGCCAGCAGCTTAGCTGCAGGGGCAGGCAATGAGCAGTTCTTC
TRBV29-1	many	NA	TRBJ2-1	CSVEEIRDGAYNEQFF	TGCAGCGTTGAAGAGATACGGGACGGAGCCTACAATGAGCAGTTCTTC
TRBV5-6	NA	NA	TRBJ2-2	CASSSDVRQLTGELFF	TGTGCCAGCAGCTCGGACGTTAGACAGCTCACCGGGGAGCTGTTTTTT